These 17 T cell receptor beta chains were sequenced from one sample in a study of vaccination effects on CD4 cells after COVID-19. The antigens of these receptors remain unknown. Libraries were prepared by immunoSEQ multiplex PCR; TCRdb keeps only in-frame clonotypes and omits some of them. This sample has about 21,000 clones, with around 70% found just once. Sequencing in the ViraFEST assay came after antigen-specific CD4+ T cells had been expanded with viral peptide pools, which were used to stimulate PBMC. Investigators separated out CD4+ T cells once around nine days of culture had passed. Vaccine recipients lacked prior SARS-CoV-2 infection and had negative nucleocapsid antibodies. Sequenced material: CD4+ T cells from PBMCs cultured with HCoV-NL63 spike peptides, taken before COVID-19 vaccination. Receptors were obtained from a human donor who received a COVID-19 vaccine.

The gene calls are TRBV5-6 and TRBJ1-2, with unresolved D. The CDR3 spans 15 residues. Looked up from germline, CDR1 is SGHDT and CDR2 is YYEEEE. Trimming cost V 4 bases and J 2 bases, with 15 bases left between them. The CDR3 loop is CASSPEAPRNYGYTF. The CDR3 nucleotides are TGTGCCAGCAGCCCCGAGGCCCCGAGGAACTATGGCTACACCTTC.

The rearrangement joins TRBV11-2 to TRBJ1-5; no clear D gene. Germline V CDR1 and CDR2: SGHAT, FQNNGV. The CDR3 has 13 amino acids. V shed 2 bases and J shed 4 bases, with 6 bases lying between them. The CDR3 spells CASSLSQNQPQHF. In DNA form, the CDR3 reads TGTGCCAGCAGCTTATCCCAGAATCAGCCCCAGCATTTT.

This clone appeared once. This chain connects TRBV5-6 to TRBJ2-2; maybe TRBD1 (5 bases). V lost 2 bases and J 1 base, leaving 9 bases between the germline ends. This CDR3 contains 15 residues. Germline CDR1 SGHDT, CDR2 YYEEEE. The CDR3 loop is CASSFAGKNTGELFF. In DNA, the CDR3 is TGTGCCAGCAGCTTTGCAGGGAAGAACACCGGGGAGCTGTTTTTT.

This clone was seen a handful of times. The chain couples TRBV7-9 to TRBJ1-1, with D maybe TRBD1 (5 bases). The V end lost 0 bases, the J end lost 6 bases, and 17 bases lay between the germline ends. Germline assignment: CDR1 SEHNR and CDR2 FQNEAQ (reference sequence). CDR3 length: 16 residues. The CDR3 region is CASSLAGGGPSAEAFF. The CDR3 nucleotides read TGTGCCAGCAGCTTAGCCGGGGGAGGCCCGAGTGCTGAAGCTTTCTTT. Looking up the rest from reference TRBV7-9 and TRBJ1-1 gives the full variable domain: DTGVSQNPRHKITKRGQNVTFRCDPISEHNRLYWYRQTLGQGPEFLTYFQNEAQLEKSRLLSDRFSAERPKGSFSTLEIQRTEQGDSAMYLCASSLAGGGPSAEAFFGQGTRLTVV.

This clone was counted once. The gene calls are TRBV4-1 and TRBJ1-2, with D possibly TRBD1 on 5 matching bases. Germline values: CDR1 MGHRA, CDR2 YSYEKL. Between the trimmed V and J ends, which lost 4 bases and 3 bases, there was a span of 24 bases. The CDR3 is made up of 18 amino acids. For the CDR3, the DNA is TGCGCCAGCAGCCCCTGGCGGGACGTCTCCCCAATCGACTATGGCTACACCTTC. This gives the protein CASSPWRDVSPIDYGYTF.

The chain uses TRBV6-5 and TRBJ2-7; 8 positions match TRBD2. The length of the CDR3 is 12 residues. V lost 10 bases, J lost 6 bases, and 8 bases stayed unmatched. From germline, CDR1 is MNHEY and CDR2 SVGAGI. In DNA form, the CDR3 reads TGTGCCACCCGGGGGGGAACGACCGAGCAGTACTTC. It specifies CATRGGTTEQYF.

The chain combines TRBV15 with TRBJ2-3; D not resolved. V dropped 4 bases and J dropped 1 base, with 18 bases sitting between them. The germline V gene encodes CDR1 LNHNV and CDR2 YYDKDF (reference sequence). CDR3 length: 17 residues. CDR3: CATSTYHGPTGTDTQYF. The CDR3 nucleotides read TGTGCCACCAGCACCTACCACGGGCCTACGGGCACAGATACGCAGTATTTT.

The chain is built from TRBV19 and TRBJ2-7; D is possibly TRBD1 (6 bases). The V and J ends lost 6 bases and 5 bases respectively, with 23 bases between them. The CDR3 loop spans 16 amino acids. Germline assignment: CDR1 LNHDA and CDR2 SQIVND (reference sequence). The CDR3 loop reads CASSSWDTAAGDEQYF. CDR3 sequence (DNA): TGTGCCAGTAGCAGCTGGGACACGGCGGCCGGGGACGAGCAGTACTTC.

The V call is TRBV24-1, the J call TRBJ2-3; a possible D gene is TRBD2 (5 bases). This CDR3 region has 13 residues. CDR1 and CDR2 (germline): KGHDR, SFDVKD. V was pared by 6 bases and J by 6 bases, with 12 bases between. The CDR3 DNA reads TGTGCCACCAGTCCCTGGGTAGCGGATACGCAGTATTTT. Translation gives CATSPWVADTQYF.

This chain joins TRBV18 and TRBJ2-4, with 7 bases matching TRBD2. Per the germline V gene, CDR1 is KGHSH and CDR2 is LQKENI. The CDR3 is 17 residues long. The V segment lost 0 bases and the J segment 0 bases; nucleotides outside the gene matches: 5. The CDR3 protein is CASSPPGGTLAKNIQYF. CDR3 sequence (DNA): TGTGCCAGCTCACCACCGGGAGGGACCCTAGCCAAAAACATTCAGTACTTC.

A word on this clone: Germline and junction disagree at one end, which may indicate a read error. The chain joins TRBV6-1 to TRBJ1-1; unclear D gene. The CDR3 sequence is 10 residues long. Germline V CDR1 and CDR2: MNHNS, SASEGT. This chain's CDR3 is CASSDTEAFF. DNA of the CDR3: TGTGCCAGCAGTGATACTGAGGCTTTCTTT.

The rearrangement joins TRBV27 to TRBJ2-3; 9 positions agree with TRBD2. With 6 bases clipped from V and 4 bases from J, the junction kept 5 bases outside the gene matches. The CDR3 consists of 14 residues. Per germline, CDR1 MNHEY and CDR2 SMNVEV (reference sequence). CDR3 sequence reads: CASRSGRSADTQYF. The CDR3 DNA follows: TGTGCCAGCAGGAGCGGGAGGTCCGCAGATACGCAGTATTTT.

This clone was picked up a small number of times. The chain couples TRBV2 to TRBJ1-6; 9 bases are shared with TRBD1. The CDR3 has 14 residues. V shed 8 bases, J shed 7 bases, and the junction held 6 bases outside the gene matches. The germline V gene encodes CDR1 SNHLY and CDR2 FYNNEI. Here the CDR3 DNA reads TGTGCCAGCCTCCTGGACAGGGGAAATTCACCCCTCCACTTT. Protein product: CASLLDRGNSPLHF.

The genes are TRBV11-3 and TRBJ2-5, with D possibly matching TRBD1 (5 bases). The CDR3 spans 13 residues. Trimming shortened V by 5 bases and J by 4 bases, and 11 bases separated the two germline ends. Germline CDR1 is SGHNT and CDR2 is YENEEA. The CDR3 DNA reads as TGTGCCAGCAGCCGTGACAGACTAGAGACCCAGTACTTC. It encodes CASSRDRLETQYF.

This clone was detected only once. The junction departs from the called germline gene at one end, perhaps through a read error. J is TRBJ1-1 and V is TRBV11-2; D uncertain. The CDR3 spans 13 residues. The V gene's germline CDR1 is SGHAT and CDR2 FQNNGV. CDR3 nucleotide sequence: TGTGCCAGCACCTTAAACTCGAACACTGAAGCTTTCTTT. Its translation: CASTLNSNTEAFF.

The rearrangement uses TRBV5-4 and TRBJ1-2, with D hard to call. The V gene's germline CDR1 is SGHNT and CDR2 YYREEE (reference sequence). Deletions cut 0 bases from V and 1 base from J, with 16 bases between. The CDR3 is made up of 17 amino acids. The CDR3 loop is CASSLELRQELNYGYTF. The CDR3 region has the DNA TGTGCCAGCAGCTTGGAATTGCGGCAGGAACTTAACTATGGCTACACCTTC.

V and J are TRBV4-1 and TRBJ2-2, with 7 bases matching TRBD2. CDR1 is MGHRA, CDR2 YSYEKL, per germline. Losses at the gene ends were 0 bases for V and 5 bases for J; bases not matched to a gene: 6. The CDR3 contains 16 residues. The CDR3 DNA reads as TGCGCCAGCAGCCAAGATGTGGCAGCGGGAACCGGGGAGCTGTTTTTT. It is translated as CASSQDVAAGTGELFF.